This T cell receptor (beta chain) was sequenced during a study of CD8 T cells in ankylosing spondylitis. This clonotype was found a few times. Its antigen is unidentified. MiXCR, applied by TCRdb to the 5' RACE reads, yields one record per CDR3 protein. The table records roughly 90,000 distinct CDR3 sequences, roughly 10% of them present only once. This CDR3 is 18 amino acids long. Germline V gene sequence: CDR1 SGHAT, CDR2 FQNNGV. The V end lost 1 base, the J end lost 0 bases, and 16 bases lay between the germline ends. Overall study results and limits: Among TCR beta sequences, a motif of fewer than 10 highly homologous variants appeared characteristic of ankylosing spondylitis blood.

The sample was blood, either unsorted or a sorted T cell fraction (not recorded which). The receptor was isolated from a male donor with ankylosing spondylitis. The V gene is TRBV11-2, the J gene TRBJ2-1; tentatively, D is TRBD1 or TRBD2 (5 bases each). The DNA of the CDR3 is TGTGCCAGCAGCTTAGTACCTCCGGGGCCCACCTCCTACAATGAGCAGTTCTTC. This gives the protein CASSLVPPGPTSYNEQFF.